One sample yielded the 9 T cell receptor beta chains listed below, sequenced in a study of cytomegalovirus exposure and HLA in healthy donors. It was with 60 Vbeta and 13 Jbeta primers that the PCR ran. Data came from immunoSEQ multiplex PCR; TCRdb stores just in-frame clones and leaves some out. The sample contains roughly 120,000 clones, 65% of which appear only once. The specimen sequenced was PBMCs. The receptors here all came from a woman in her forties in good health and CMV-seropositive.

This rearrangement joins TRBV2 to TRBJ2-7, with D perhaps matching TRBD1 (5 bases). The CDR3 extends over 13 amino acids. Deletions cut 3 bases from V and 1 base from J, with 7 bases between. The germline CDR1 and CDR2 sequences are SNHLY and FYNNEI. CDR3 nucleotides: TGTGCCAGCAGTGACAGGGAATCCTACGAGCAGTACTTC. This sequence encodes CASSDRESYEQYF. Together with reference TRBV2 and TRBJ2-7, the CDR3 gives the full variable domain: EPEVTQTPSHQVTQMGQEVILRCVPISNHLYFYWYRQILGQKVEFLVSFYNNEISEKSEIFDDQFSVERPDGSNFTLKIRSTKLEDSAMYFCASSDRESYEQYFGPGTRLTVT.

The CDR3 region has the DNA TGTGCCAGCAGTTTATGGAGGCAGACTAGCCCAAGGAAATTCTACGAGCAGTACTTC. It specifies CASSLWRQTSPRKFYEQYF. The chain has TRBV28 and TRBJ2-7, with TRBD2 matching 7 bases. This CDR3 spans 19 amino acids. Germline-derived CDR1 and CDR2 are MDHEN and SYDVKM. The V gene end was trimmed by 0 bases and the J gene end by 3 bases; junction bases not matched to a gene: 17.

The gene calls are TRBV7-2 and TRBJ2-7; 14 bases map to TRBD2. V was pared by 5 bases and J by 7 bases, with 4 bases of the junction left unmatched. The CDR3 covers 14 residues. Per the germline V gene, CDR1 is SGHTA and CDR2 is FQGNSA. CDR3 bases: TGTGCCAGCAGCACGGGACTAGCGGGAGAGGAGCAGTACTTC. Translating gives CASSTGLAGEEQYF.

This chain joins TRBV5-6 and TRBJ2-7; a weak D match, TRBD2 (7 bases). V was shortened by 4 bases and J by 6 bases, with 20 bases between the two germline ends. Per the germline V gene, CDR1 is SGHDT and CDR2 is YYEEEE. This CDR3 contains 15 residues. In DNA, the CDR3 is TGTGCCAGCAGCCGGGGGGCAGGGGACTCGCTCGAGCAGTACTTC. Amino acid sequence: CASSRGAGDSLEQYF.

Only a few counts were recorded for this clone. The V call is TRBV7-2, the J call TRBJ2-3; 8 bases match TRBD2. The germline gives CDR1 SGHTA, CDR2 FQGNSA. The CDR3 runs 15 residues. J lost 6 bases, V lost 6 bases, and 11 bases had no gene match. CDR3 DNA sequence: TGTGCCAGCAGGAAGGCGGGGACTAGTATGGATACGCAGTATTTT. It is translated as CASRKAGTSMDTQYF.

The V gene is TRBV18, the J gene TRBJ2-5; D unresolved. The ends were cut back, 5 bases at V and 5 bases at J, with 15 bases in the middle. This CDR3 is built from 14 residues. Germline V gene lookup returns CDR1 KGHSH and CDR2 LQKENI. This CDR3 reads CASSSTLSRETQYF. CDR3 bases: TGTGCCAGCTCATCTACGTTGTCGCGGGAGACCCAGTACTTC.

The genes are TRBV19 and TRBJ1-1, with D uncertain. The V end was cut by 7 bases, the J end by 1 base, with 19 bases between. The CDR3 is 16 residues long. Germline values: CDR1 LNHDA, CDR2 SQIVND (reference sequence). The CDR3 nucleotides read TGTGCCAGTACGCTGAGGGCAGGTGGGCGGAACACTGAAGCTTTCTTT. Translated: CASTLRAGGRNTEAFF.

The chain couples TRBV5-4 to TRBJ1-3; 7 nucleotides match TRBD1. There are 14 residues in the CDR3. Germline CDR1 is SGHNT and CDR2 is YYREEE (reference sequence). Trimming removed 4 bases from V and 2 bases from J; junction bases left unmatched: 3. The chain's CDR3 is CASSETGAGNTIYF. The CDR3 bases are TGTGCCAGCAGCGAAACAGGGGCTGGAAACACCATATATTTT.

There are a few counts of this clone. The CDR3 here is CASSYYRVGANYQYF. CDR3 sequence (DNA): TGTGCCAGCAGCTATTACAGGGTCGGGGCTAATTATCAGTACTTC. The chain uses TRBV13 and TRBJ2-5, with a tentative D call TRBD1 (6 bases). CDR3 length equals 15 residues. The germline V gene encodes CDR1 PRHDT and CDR2 FYEKMQ (reference sequence). Trimming pared 4 bases from V and 11 bases from J, leaving 23 bases between.